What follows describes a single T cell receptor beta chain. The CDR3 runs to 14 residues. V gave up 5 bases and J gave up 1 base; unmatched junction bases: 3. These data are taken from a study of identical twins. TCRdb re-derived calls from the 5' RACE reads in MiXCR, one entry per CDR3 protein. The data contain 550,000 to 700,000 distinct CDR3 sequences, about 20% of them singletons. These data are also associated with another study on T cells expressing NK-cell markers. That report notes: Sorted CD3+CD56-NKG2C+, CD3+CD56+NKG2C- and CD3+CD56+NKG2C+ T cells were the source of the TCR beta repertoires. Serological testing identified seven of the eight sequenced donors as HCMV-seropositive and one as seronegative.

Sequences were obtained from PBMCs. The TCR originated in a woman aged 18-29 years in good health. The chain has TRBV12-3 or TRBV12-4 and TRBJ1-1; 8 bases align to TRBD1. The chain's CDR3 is CASSRTGSNTEAFF. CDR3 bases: TGTGCCAGCAGTAGGACAGGGTCGAACACTGAAGCTTTCTTT.